Below, 20 T cell receptor beta chains from the same sample are listed, as sequenced in a study of technical replicates of blood from several donors. Data came from immunoSEQ multiplex PCR; TCRdb stores just in-frame clones and leaves some out. This sample carries approximately 99,000 clones, around 96% of them seen once, and the ten largest clones take roughly 0.35%. The material sequenced was T cells isolated from PBMCs. Every receptor here comes from a human donor in good health.

CDR3 amino acids: CAWEQRPYGYTF. For the CDR3, the DNA is TGTGCCTGGGAACAGAGACCTTATGGCTACACCTTC. The chain links TRBV30 to TRBJ1-2; the D is unclear. V shed 5 bases and J shed 5 bases, with 12 bases lying between them. The germline gives CDR1 GTSNPN, CDR2 SVGIG (reference sequence). The CDR3 length is 12 residues. Together with reference TRBV30 and TRBJ1-2, the CDR3 gives the full variable domain: SQTIHQWPATLVQPVGSPLSLECTVEGTSNPNLYWYRQAAGRGLQLLFYSVGIGQISSEVPQNLSASRPQDRQFILSSKKLLLSDSGFYLCAWEQRPYGYTFGSGTRLTVV.

This chain joins TRBV28 and TRBJ2-7, with 7 bases that match TRBD1. Germline V lookup: CDR1 MDHEN, CDR2 SYDVKM. The V gene end was trimmed by 8 bases and the J gene end by 0 bases; junction bases not matched to a gene: 7. The CDR3 covers 14 residues. The CDR3 sequence: CASFSGTVSYEQYF. Here the CDR3 DNA reads TGTGCCAGCTTCTCGGGGACAGTCTCCTACGAGCAGTACTTC.

In its sample, this clone was seen once. The chain carries TRBV5-8 and TRBJ2-3, with 7 bases aligning to TRBD2. There are 16 residues in the CDR3. Germline V lookup: CDR1 SGHTS, CDR2 YDEGEE. V lost 1 base and J lost 5; bases outside the gene matches: 10. CDR3 nucleotides: TGTGCCAGCAGCTTGAGGTTCGGCGGGGGAGGAGATACGCAGTATTTT. This codes for CASSLRFGGGGDTQYF.

CDR3 region: CAITPGTSDEQFF. The CDR3 DNA follows: TGTGCCATCACCCCTGGGACTAGCGATGAGCAGTTCTTC. The rearrangement links TRBV10-3 to TRBJ2-1; 10 bases fit TRBD2. The germline gives CDR1 ENHRY, CDR2 SYGVKD. This CDR3 is built from 13 residues. V trimming: 7 bases; J trimming: 8 bases; junction bases outside the gene matches: 5.

The chain carries TRBV11-2 and TRBJ1-1; D unclear. This CDR3 is built from 15 residues. The V gene's germline CDR1 is SGHAT and CDR2 FQNNGV. V shed 1 base and J shed 0 bases, with 9 bases lying between them. In nucleotides, the CDR3 is TGTGCCAGCAGCTTAGGGGAGCCTATGAACACTGAAGCTTTCTTT. Amino acids: CASSLGEPMNTEAFF.

The chain carries TRBV6-5 and TRBJ2-2, with 8 bases identical to TRBD1. This CDR3 contains 14 residues. V lost 6 bases, J lost 4 bases, and 4 bases stayed unmatched. The germline V gene encodes CDR1 MNHEY and CDR2 SVGAGI. CDR3 region: CASSPDRATGELFF. CDR3 DNA sequence: TGTGCCAGCAGCCCGGACAGGGCCACCGGGGAGCTGTTTTTT.

The chain uses TRBV29-1 and TRBJ2-7, with D unresolved. The CDR3 covers 10 residues. V was clipped by 4 bases and J by 3 bases, with 4 bases between them. CDR1 is SQVTM and CDR2 is ANQGSEA in the germline V gene. The CDR3 sequence is CSVVIYEQYF. The CDR3 bases are TGCAGCGTTGTTATCTACGAGCAGTACTTC.

The rearrangement uses TRBV19 and TRBJ1-2, with 9 bases aligning to TRBD1. Germline CDR1 LNHDA, CDR2 SQIVND (reference sequence). The V and J ends lost 6 bases and 3 bases, in that order; junction bases with no gene match: 2. There are 13 residues in the CDR3. The CDR3 DNA reads TGTGCCAGTAGAACAGGGGGCCACTATGGCTACACCTTC. It is translated as CASRTGGHYGYTF.

V gene TRBV19 combines with J gene TRBJ1-2; D is perhaps TRBD1 (6 bases). Germline assignment: CDR1 LNHDA and CDR2 SQIVND (reference sequence). Trimming took off 8 bases at V and 3 bases at J, with 16 bases between the two ends. The CDR3 spans 14 residues. The CDR3 region is CASSTTGFYYGYTF. The DNA for the CDR3 is TGTGCCAGTTCTACGACAGGTTTTTACTATGGCTACACCTTC. Complete variable domain (other parts from reference TRBV19 and TRBJ1-2): DGGITQSPKYLFRKEGQNVTLSCEQNLNHDAMYWYRQDPGQGLRLIYYSQIVNDFQKGDIAEGYSVSREKKESFPLTVTSAQKNPTAFYLCASSTTGFYYGYTFGSGTRLTVV.

The chain uses TRBV6-1 and TRBJ2-1; the match to TRBD1 covers 7 bases. Unmatched junction bases numbered 10, after V lost 5 bases and J lost 6 bases. The germline gives CDR1 MNHNS, CDR2 SASEGT. The CDR3 runs to 15 residues. The CDR3 DNA follows: TGTGCCAGCAGTACTAGACAGGGAAGTTTCAATGAGCAGTTCTTC. Its protein is CASSTRQGSFNEQFF.

The rearrangement links TRBV19 to TRBJ1-1, with 7 bases that match TRBD1. The V gene's germline CDR1 is LNHDA and CDR2 SQIVND (reference sequence). CDR3 size: 16 residues. J was trimmed by 2 bases and V by 8 bases; bases with no gene match: 14. CDR3 nucleotides: TGTGCCAGTGCAGAATGGGACAGTGTCTTTAACACTGAAGCTTTCTTT. Protein: CASAEWDSVFNTEAFF.

The genes are TRBV6-1 and TRBJ1-1; maybe TRBD1 (6 bases). Germline CDR1 MNHNS, CDR2 SASEGT. The ends were cut back, 2 bases at V and 0 bases at J, with 10 bases in the middle. The CDR3 totals 15 residues. The CDR3 region has the DNA TGTGCCAGCAGTGAATTCGGGACATTGAACACTGAAGCTTTCTTT. Amino acids: CASSEFGTLNTEAFF.

The rearrangement links TRBV25-1 to TRBJ2-1, with D tentatively TRBD2 (6 bases). V shed 6 bases and J shed 7 bases, with 7 bases lying between them. Per germline, CDR1 MGHDK and CDR2 SYGVNS. This CDR3 comprises 11 residues. CDR3: CASSRGNEQFF. DNA for the CDR3: TGTGCCAGCAGCCGGGGGAATGAGCAGTTCTTC. Full variable domain (remainder filled in from reference TRBV25-1 and TRBJ2-1): EADIYQTPRYLVIGTGKKITLECSQTMGHDKMYWYQQDPGMELHLIHYSYGVNSTEKGDLSSESTVSRIRTEHFPLTLESARPSHTSQYLCASSRGNEQFFGPGTRLTVL.

The CDR3 sequence is CSVSRGSGDTEAFF. The CDR3, as DNA: TGCAGCGTTTCACGCGGGAGTGGGGACACTGAAGCTTTCTTT. V gene TRBV29-1 combines with J gene TRBJ1-1; D uncertain. The length of the CDR3 is 14 residues. Between the trimmed V and J ends, which lost 5 bases and 3 bases, there was a span of 16 bases. CDR1 is SQVTM and CDR2 is ANQGSEA in the germline V gene.

This chain joins TRBV28 and TRBJ1-2; D gene unclear. Trimming shortened V by 2 bases and J by 4 bases, and 11 bases separated the two germline ends. The CDR3 loop spans 14 amino acids. Germline V gene lookup returns CDR1 MDHEN and CDR2 SYDVKM. In DNA form, the CDR3 reads TGTGCCAGCAGTTTAACTGCGGAACCCTATGGCTACACCTTC. This encodes CASSLTAEPYGYTF.

This chain uses TRBV2 with TRBJ2-3, with TRBD2 matching 10 bases. V lost 5 bases, J lost 6 bases, and 5 bases stayed unmatched. Germline V gene sequence: CDR1 SNHLY, CDR2 FYNNEI. This CDR3 is built from 14 residues. CDR3 region: CASSSLAGDDTQYF. CDR3 nucleotides: TGTGCCAGCAGTTCCCTAGCGGGAGACGATACGCAGTATTTT. Drawing the rest from reference TRBV2 and TRBJ2-3, the complete variable domain is EPEVTQTPSHQVTQMGQEVILRCVPISNHLYFYWYRQILGQKVEFLVSFYNNEISEKSEIFDDQFSVERPDGSNFTLKIRSTKLEDSAMYFCASSSLAGDDTQYFGPGTRLTVL.

The gene calls are TRBV5-4 and TRBJ2-7; 12 bases are shared with TRBD2. CDR1 and CDR2 (germline): SGHNT, YYREEE (reference sequence). The CDR3 spans 15 residues. V was pared by 3 bases and J by 6 bases, with 7 bases of the junction left unmatched. The CDR3, as DNA: TGTGCCAGCAGCTCGGCACTAGCGGGAGGTCTCGAGCAGTACTTC. Translation: CASSSALAGGLEQYF.

The chain uses TRBV19 and TRBJ2-7; D unresolved. The CDR3 totals 11 residues. CDR1 and CDR2 (germline): LNHDA, SQIVND (reference sequence). The V end was cut by 9 bases, the J end by 0 bases, with 6 bases between. The CDR3: CASRNSYEQYF. DNA of the CDR3: TGTGCCAGCAGGAACTCCTACGAGCAGTACTTC.

The genes are TRBV14 and TRBJ1-2; D is ambiguous. From germline, CDR1 is SGHDN and CDR2 FVKESK. V lost 1 base to trimming and J lost 4 bases, with 10 bases between them. This CDR3 is 14 amino acids long. The CDR3 region has the DNA TGTGCCAGCAGCCAAGTGACCGGAGGCTATGGCTACACCTTC. Translating it yields CASSQVTGGYGYTF.

This clone has only one observation. This chain's CDR3 is CSVLAGGPIREQYF. The CDR3 DNA is TGCAGCGTTCTAGCGGGAGGGCCCATACGCGAGCAGTACTTC. The chain carries TRBV29-1 and TRBJ2-7, with 12 nucleotides matching TRBD2. The CDR3 extends over 14 amino acids. Germline lookup yields CDR1 SQVTM and CDR2 ANQGSEA. Trimming at V came to 5 bases and at J to 6 bases, leaving 8 bases not matched to a gene.